The 17 T cell receptor beta chains given below trace back to one sample, sequenced in a study of OX40 agonist ivuxolimab in advanced cancers. TCRdb's table, derived via immunoSEQ multiplex PCR, lists solely in-frame clones and lacks some. The repertoire holds 80,000 to 100,000 clones, with about 91% as singletons. The material sequenced was CD4+ or CD8+ T cells sorted from blood, taken in a trial of the OX40 agonist ivuxolimab. Every receptor here comes from an adult with an advanced solid tumor such as melanoma, head and neck, liver or kidney cancer.

This chain joins TRBV7-9 and TRBJ1-4; 11 bases match TRBD1. CDR3 length: 17 residues. CDR1 SEHNR and CDR2 FQNEAQ come from the germline V gene (reference sequence). Losses at the gene ends were 2 bases for V and 7 bases for J; bases not matched to a gene: 9. The CDR3 coding sequence is TGTGCCAGCAGCTTACTAAGCGGACAGGGGGCTTTTGAAAAACTGTTTTTT. Encoded protein: CASSLLSGQGAFEKLFF.

V usage is TRBV10-1 and J usage is TRBJ2-4; TRBD1 matches at 7 bases. Germline lookup yields CDR1 WNHNN and CDR2 SYGVQD (reference sequence). V was pared by 4 bases and J by 10 bases, with 13 bases of the junction left unmatched. CDR3 size: 15 residues. Here the CDR3 reads CASSGNRDSGGIQYF. The CDR3 DNA reads as TGCGCCAGCAGTGGGAACCGGGACAGCGGCGGGATTCAGTACTTC.

This clone was observed a single time. The CDR3 coding sequence is TGCGCCAGCAGCTTGGAAGGGCGCTCCTACGAGCAGTACTTC. Its protein is CASSLEGRSYEQYF. This chain connects TRBV5-1 to TRBJ2-7; D unclear. Per germline, CDR1 SGHRS and CDR2 YFSETQ. Trimming stripped 0 bases from V and 0 bases from J, with 7 bases between. This CDR3 spans 14 amino acids. Using reference TRBV5-1 and TRBJ2-7 for the parts outside the CDR3, the full variable domain is KAGVTQTPRYLIKTRGQQVTLSCSPISGHRSVSWYQQTPGQGLQFLFEYFSETQRNKGNFPGRFSGRQFSNSRSEMNVSTLELGDSALYLCASSLEGRSYEQYFGPGTRLTVT.

The rearrangement joins TRBV18 to TRBJ2-7, with D uncertain. The germline V gene encodes CDR1 KGHSH and CDR2 LQKENI. V was shortened by 2 bases and J by 3 bases, with 8 bases between the two germline ends. This CDR3 comprises 13 residues. The CDR3 DNA follows: TGTGCCAGCTCACCATCGAGAAACTACGAGCAGTACTTC. It yields the protein CASSPSRNYEQYF. The complete variable domain, with remaining parts taken from reference TRBV18 and TRBJ2-7, reads NAGVMQNPRHLVRRRGQEARLRCSPMKGHSHVYWYRQLPEEGLKFMVYLQKENIIDESGMPKERFSAEFPKEGPSILRIQQVVRGDSAAYFCASSPSRNYEQYFGPGTRLTVT.

The chain is built from TRBV6-5 and TRBJ2-2, with D perhaps matching TRBD1 (6 bases). In germline, CDR1 is MNHEY, CDR2 SVGAGI. This CDR3 region has 13 residues. Between the trimmed V and J ends, which lost 5 bases and 7 bases, there was a span of 11 bases. Here the CDR3 DNA reads TGTGCCAGCAGTGTTCAGGGGATCGGGGAGCTGTTTTTT. Its protein product is CASSVQGIGELFF.

On this clone itself: An end of the junction differs from the germline gene, which may be a read error. The V gene is TRBV10-1, the J gene TRBJ2-1; TRBD1 is a possible D gene (8 bases). The length of the CDR3 is 16 residues. Germline CDR1 is WNHNN and CDR2 is SYGVQD (reference sequence). The CDR3 protein is CASSEVQGAGRDEQLF. In DNA, the CDR3 is TGCGCCAGCAGTGAGGTCCAGGGGGCAGGGAGGGATGAGCAGCTCTTC.

The rearrangement uses TRBV18 and TRBJ2-4, with D perhaps TRBD2 (6 bases). CDR1 is KGHSH, CDR2 LQKENI, per germline. This CDR3 is built from 15 residues. Trimming took 3 bases from V and 3 from J, leaving 12 bases between them. CDR3 DNA sequence: TGTGCCAGCTCACCCTGGGTGGAGGGCAAAAACATTCAGTACTTC. Encoded protein: CASSPWVEGKNIQYF.

The chain uses TRBV30 and TRBJ2-7; D is undetermined. Germline-derived CDR1 and CDR2 are GTSNPN and SVGIG (reference sequence). The CDR3 sequence is 14 residues long. Trimming removed 4 bases at V and 6 bases at J, with 19 bases between. The CDR3 DNA sequence: TGTGCCTGGATCCCCGTTGGCGACCCCCTCGAGCAGTACTTC. It translates to CAWIPVGDPLEQYF.

This clone was observed once. This chain connects TRBV10-2 to TRBJ2-7; D not resolved. The CDR3 extends over 14 amino acids. Germline CDR1 reads WSHSY; CDR2 reads SAAADI. Trimming stripped 3 bases from V and 0 bases from J, with 9 bases between. The CDR3 is CASSERALSYEQYF. The CDR3, as DNA: TGCGCCAGCAGTGAAAGAGCGCTCTCCTACGAGCAGTACTTC.

The genes are TRBV27 and TRBJ2-7; no firm D call. V dropped 7 bases and J dropped 2 bases, with 18 bases sitting between them. This CDR3 region has 15 residues. Germline V gene sequence: CDR1 MNHEY, CDR2 SMNVEV (reference sequence). Written as DNA, the CDR3 is TGTGCCAGCACTCCGGGCAATAACTGGCCCTACGAGCAGTACTTC. This codes for CASTPGNNWPYEQYF.

V and J are TRBV5-1 and TRBJ1-4; D possibly corresponds to TRBD1 (6 bases). The CDR3 has 16 residues. Trimming stripped 0 bases from V and 3 bases from J, with 12 bases between. Germline assignment: CDR1 SGHRS and CDR2 YFSETQ. CDR3 region: CASSLGWGLANEKLFF. CDR3 DNA: TGCGCCAGCAGCTTGGGGTGGGGGCTGGCTAATGAAAAACTGTTTTTT.

V usage is TRBV6-6 and J usage is TRBJ2-1; TRBD1 agrees at 8 bases. The germline CDR1 and CDR2 sequences are MNHNY and SVGAGI (reference sequence). CDR3 length: 16 residues. J was trimmed by 2 bases and V by 2 bases; bases with no gene match: 5. The CDR3 bases are TGTGCCAGCAGTTACGCCGGACAGGGTACCTACAATGAGCAGTTCTTC. Translation: CASSYAGQGTYNEQFF.

This chain connects TRBV6-1 to TRBJ1-3, with D perhaps TRBD1 (5 bases). The V end lost 2 bases, the J end lost 8 bases, and 13 bases lay between the germline ends. Germline values: CDR1 MNHNS, CDR2 SASEGT. The CDR3 extends over 14 amino acids. The CDR3 region has the DNA TGTGCCAGCAGTGAACCAGGGTTGTCAGACACCATATATTTT. It encodes CASSEPGLSDTIYF.

To note about this clone: A junction end diverges from the germline sequence, so it may reflect a read error. V usage is TRBV7-7 and J usage is TRBJ2-2; D may be TRBD2 (6 bases). Germline V lookup: CDR1 SSHAT, CDR2 FNYEAQ (reference sequence). The CDR3 has 15 residues. The CDR3 DNA follows: TGTGCTAGCAGCTCCTCCGGACTAAACACCGGGGAGCTGTTTTTT. Protein product: CASSSSGLNTGELFF.

CDR3 sequence (DNA): TGTGCCAGCAGCCCGACAGGCTACAATGAGCAGTTCTTC. The encoded protein is CASSPTGYNEQFF. The chain combines TRBV5-5 with TRBJ2-1, with D perhaps TRBD1 (6 bases). Germline values: CDR1 SGHKS, CDR2 YYEKEE (reference sequence). V was cut by 4 bases and J by 3 bases, with 8 bases left in between. CDR3 length: 13 residues.

V and J are TRBV5-1 and TRBJ2-1; D may be TRBD1 (7 bases). Deletions cut 5 bases from V and 9 bases from J, with 21 bases between. Germline V gene sequence: CDR1 SGHRS, CDR2 YFSETQ. CDR3 length: 15 residues. CDR3 DNA: TGCGCCAGCAGGGCGAGGAGGGGGCAGGGTAGTGAGCAGTTCTTC. It is translated as CASRARRGQGSEQFF.

In DNA form, the CDR3 reads TGCGCCAGCAGCGTGTTAGCGGGAGAGATCAATGAGCAGTTCTTC. As protein: CASSVLAGEINEQFF. This chain connects TRBV5-1 to TRBJ2-1, with TRBD2 identical over 9 bases. Germline CDR1 and CDR2: SGHRS and YFSETQ. The length of the CDR3 is 15 residues. The ends lost 4 bases at V and 6 bases at J; junction bases unmatched: 8.